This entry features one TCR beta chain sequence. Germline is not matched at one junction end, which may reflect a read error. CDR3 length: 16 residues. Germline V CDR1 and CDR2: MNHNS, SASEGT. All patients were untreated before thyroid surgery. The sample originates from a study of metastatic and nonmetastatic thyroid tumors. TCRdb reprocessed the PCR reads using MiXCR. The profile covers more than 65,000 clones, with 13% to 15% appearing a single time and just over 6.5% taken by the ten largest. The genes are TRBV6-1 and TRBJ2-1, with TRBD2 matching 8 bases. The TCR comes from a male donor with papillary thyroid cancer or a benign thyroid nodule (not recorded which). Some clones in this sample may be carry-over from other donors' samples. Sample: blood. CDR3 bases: TGTGCCAGCAGTGAGGGACGGACTAGCCCTGGGAATGAGCAGTTATTC. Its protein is CASSEGRTSPGNEQLF.